This TCR beta chain was documented in a study of early T cells in non-severe SARS-CoV-2 infection. Study background: Bulk RNA isolated from unsorted whole blood underwent sequencing; chains were not paired. Broader study findings: Comparison of clonotypes with VDJdb favored anti-spike CD8 responses while missing private and CD4 specificities.

V was trimmed by 6 bases and J by 6 bases, leaving 14 bases between them. The CDR3 consists of 12 residues. Germline V gives CDR1 DFQATT, CDR2 SNEGSKA (reference sequence). Individually, cDNA molecules had unique molecular identifiers attached to them. TCRdb passed the 5' RACE reads through MiXCR, listing each CDR3 protein once. In the table there are about 22,000 distinct CDR3 sequences, around 4.8% of which are singletons. This clonotype was counted at least ten times. Its antigen is as yet unknown. The sequencing sample was made of whole blood. The TCR was taken from an adult who was a healthcare worker with PCR-confirmed SARS-CoV-2 infection or an uninfected control (not recorded which). V usage is TRBV20-1 and J usage is TRBJ1-1, with D unclear. Here the CDR3 reads CSAGDEWAEAFF. CDR3 nucleotide sequence: TGCAGTGCCGGAGACGAGTGGGCTGAAGCTTTCTTT.